This passage covers 2 T cell receptor beta chains from one sample sequenced in a study of shared clonotypes between healthy human individuals (dated by TCRdb to 2018 to 2021). Receptors were amplified or captured by the immunoSEQ multiplex PCR assay. TCRdb stores this immuneACCESS table with in-frame sequences only. Part of the clones is absent; in the studies checked, under half of the shortfall reflects unresolved V genes, and no reason is known for the rest. A total of fewer than 850,000 clones appear in this sample, roughly 78% of them only once. The ten largest clones take up roughly 1.8% of the sample. Specimen: memory CD4+ T cells sorted from blood. This specimen's cell subset or site label, interpreted: CD45RA-negative fraction. The receptors were sampled from a woman in her twenties or thirties in good health.

The chain couples TRBV5-1 to TRBJ2-2; the D is unclear. Trimming cost V 2 bases and J 0 bases, with 17 bases left between them. CDR3 size: 18 residues. The germline gives CDR1 SGHRS, CDR2 YFSETQ. CDR3 protein: CASSLRFQAAANTGELFF. Here the CDR3 DNA reads TGCGCCAGCAGCTTACGATTCCAGGCAGCCGCGAACACCGGGGAGCTGTTTTTT.

The chain recombines TRBV10-1 with TRBJ1-1; D is unresolved. This CDR3 region has 15 residues. Germline V lookup: CDR1 WNHNN, CDR2 SYGVQD (reference sequence). V dropped 6 bases and J dropped 4 bases, with 18 bases sitting between them. DNA of the CDR3: TGCGCCAGCAGCGATACTGGAGGGCACGCCACTGAAGCTTTCTTT. Translated: CASSDTGGHATEAFF.